This record covers a single T cell receptor beta chain. The data are from a study of blood T cell repertoires in COVID-19. Study-wide background: The cDNA or gDNA used as material had been derived from T cells, B-cell-depleted T cells, or PBMCs.

Some clones are missing from TCRdb's copy, which holds only in-frame ones; the method was immunoSEQ multiplex PCR. Among more than 300,000 clones, around 80% were seen once, and the ten largest hold roughly 1.2%. Germline V gene lookup returns CDR1 SGHTA and CDR2 FQGNSA. The CDR3 covers 14 residues. V was clipped by 6 bases and J by 1 base, with 9 bases between them. The sequence was collected from a woman aged 45-60 years with acute or convalescent COVID-19. The specimen was peripheral blood. The chain recombines TRBV7-2 with TRBJ2-2, with no clear D. The CDR3 loop is CASRETRNTGELFF. CDR3 nucleotides: TGTGCCAGCAGAGAGACAAGGAACACCGGGGAGCTGTTTTTT. The whole variable domain, remainder taken from reference TRBV7-2 and TRBJ2-2, is GAGVSQSPSNKVTEKGKDVELRCDPISGHTALYWYRQSLGQGLEFLIYFQGNSAPDKSGLPSDRFSAERTGGSVSTLTIQRTQQEDSAVYLCASRETRNTGELFFGEGSRLTVL.